This T cell receptor beta chain was identified in a study of cytomegalovirus exposure and HLA in healthy donors. Overall study: Roughly 85 million unique TCRs from HLA-typed donors made up an early data release. Study-level findings and limits: A reported reduction in N-insertions relative to the approximately 670-donor mean was seen in an Asian-associated ancestry cluster in a later analysis. The study put 150 or so TCR beta chains on its list as cytomegalovirus-associated. According to an earlier analysis, most TCR beta V segments yielded productive rearrangements about 90% or about 30% of the time.

PCR used 60 Vbeta primers and 13 Jbeta primers. TCRdb keeps only in-frame clones here, not all; method: immunoSEQ multiplex PCR. The data hold around 100,000 clones, with 76% observed a single time. Concerning this clone itself: The antigen is not known.

Per germline, CDR1 MNHEY and CDR2 SVGAGI. Trimming took off 6 bases at V and 7 bases at J, with 7 bases between the two ends. The CDR3 is made up of 11 amino acids. The source material was PBMCs. The sequence was obtained from a woman younger than 35 in good health and CMV-seropositive. The V call is TRBV6-5, the J call TRBJ2-1; D gene uncertain. The CDR3 DNA sequence: TGTGCCAGCAGCCTCCGGAATGAGCAGTTCTTC. This translates into CASSLRNEQFF.